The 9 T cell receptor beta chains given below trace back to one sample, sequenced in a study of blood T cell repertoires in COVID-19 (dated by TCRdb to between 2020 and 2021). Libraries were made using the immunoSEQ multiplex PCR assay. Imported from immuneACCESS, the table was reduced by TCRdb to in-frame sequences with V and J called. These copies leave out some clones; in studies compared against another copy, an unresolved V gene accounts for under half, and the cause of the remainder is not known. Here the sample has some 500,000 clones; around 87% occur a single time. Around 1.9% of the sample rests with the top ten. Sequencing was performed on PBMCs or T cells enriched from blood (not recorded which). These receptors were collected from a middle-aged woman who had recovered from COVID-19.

CDR3 nucleotide sequence: TGCGCCAGCAGCCCAGGTACTGGGGCCAACGTCCTGACTTTC. Its translation: CASSPGTGANVLTF. The V gene is TRBV4-3, the J gene TRBJ2-6; D remains ambiguous. V lost 4 bases, J lost 2 bases, and 6 bases lay in between. Germline V CDR1 and CDR2: LGHNA, YSLEER. The CDR3 covers 14 residues.

DNA of the CDR3: TGTGCCAGCAGCGTAGGCGGTTTTGCAGGGGGAGAGACCCAGTACTTC. Protein sequence: CASSVGGFAGGETQYF. This chain links TRBV9 with TRBJ2-5, with 7 bases that match TRBD1. Germline CDR1 reads SGDLS; CDR2 reads YYNGEE. This CDR3 is built from 16 residues. With V trimmed by 0 bases and J by 4 bases, 9 bases remained unmatched.

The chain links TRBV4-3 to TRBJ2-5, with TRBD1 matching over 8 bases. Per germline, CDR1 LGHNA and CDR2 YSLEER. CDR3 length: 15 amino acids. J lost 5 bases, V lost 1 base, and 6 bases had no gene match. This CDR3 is CASSQAPGQGETQYF. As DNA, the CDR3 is TGCGCCAGCAGCCAAGCCCCAGGACAGGGCGAGACCCAGTACTTC.

The CDR3 loop reads CASSPSIRQSEAFF. As DNA, the CDR3 is TGTGCCAGCAGTCCCTCTATAAGACAGTCTGAAGCTTTCTTT. The J gene is TRBJ1-1, the V gene TRBV27; D may be TRBD1 (5 bases). Trimming removed 5 bases at V and 6 bases at J, with 16 bases between. CDR1 is MNHEY, CDR2 SMNVEV, per germline (reference sequence). This CDR3 region has 14 residues.

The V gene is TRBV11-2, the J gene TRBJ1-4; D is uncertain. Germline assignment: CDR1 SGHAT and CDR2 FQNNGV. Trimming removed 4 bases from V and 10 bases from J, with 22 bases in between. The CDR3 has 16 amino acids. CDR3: CASSSIASKREGKLFF. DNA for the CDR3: TGTGCCAGCAGCTCGATAGCCAGTAAACGGGAGGGAAAACTGTTTTTT.

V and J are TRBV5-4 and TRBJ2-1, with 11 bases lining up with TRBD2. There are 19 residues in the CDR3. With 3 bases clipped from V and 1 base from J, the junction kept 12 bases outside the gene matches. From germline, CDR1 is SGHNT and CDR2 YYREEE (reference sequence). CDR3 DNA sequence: TGTGCCAGCAGCTCGTACGGGACTAGCGGTACGGGATCCTACAATGAGCAGTTCTTC. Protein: CASSSYGTSGTGSYNEQFF.

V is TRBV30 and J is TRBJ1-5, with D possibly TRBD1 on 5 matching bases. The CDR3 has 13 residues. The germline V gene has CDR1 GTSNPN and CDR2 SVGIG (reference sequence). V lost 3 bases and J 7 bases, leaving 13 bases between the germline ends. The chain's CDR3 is CAWRGAGHQPQHF. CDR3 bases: TGTGCCTGGAGGGGAGCGGGGCACCAGCCCCAGCATTTT.

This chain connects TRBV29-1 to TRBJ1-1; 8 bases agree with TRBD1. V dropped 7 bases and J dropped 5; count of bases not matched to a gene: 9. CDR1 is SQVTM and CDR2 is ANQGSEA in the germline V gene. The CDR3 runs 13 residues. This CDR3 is CSARQGQRTEAFF. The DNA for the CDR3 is TGCAGCGCCCGACAGGGGCAAAGGACTGAAGCTTTCTTT.

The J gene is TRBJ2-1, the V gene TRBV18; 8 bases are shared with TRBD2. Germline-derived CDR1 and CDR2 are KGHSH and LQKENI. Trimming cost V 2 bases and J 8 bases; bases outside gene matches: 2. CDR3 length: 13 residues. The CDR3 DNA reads TGTGCCAGCTCACCATCTAGCGGGCATGAGCAGTTCTTC. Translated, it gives CASSPSSGHEQFF.